Listed below are T cell receptor beta chains from one sample, sequenced in a study of CD8+ T cells in alopecia areata. The protocol was immunoSEQ multiplex PCR, while the TCRdb copy is restricted to in-frame clones and leaves out a portion. The top ten clones hold over 20% of a sample with roughly 64,000 clones, about half of them seen once. Here the sequenced sample was CD8+ T cells sorted from blood, taken at roughly week 36, from a patient treated with tofacitinib. The receptor set was obtained from a human donor with alopecia areata. Each CDR3 is given without its conserved first and last residue. A D gene is named only where the DNA matches it firmly.

j_gene	d_gene	v_gene	CDR3aa
TRBJ2-3	NA	TRBV5-4	ASSLGARSDTQY
TRBJ2-6	TRBD1	TRBV27	ASSPLPTGTGDFRRDGANVLT
TRBJ2-7	TRBD1	TRBV9	ASSAGDRDYEQY
TRBJ2-7	NA	TRBV27	ASSSTREQY
TRBJ1-1	NA	TRBV2	ASSVDSSEAF
TRBJ1-2	NA	TRBV11-2	ASSATGSNGYT
TRBJ1-1	TRBD1	TRBV29-1	SAKNPGTGSEAF
TRBJ1-5	NA	TRBV4-1	ASSPTEYSNQPQH
TRBJ2-2	NA	TRBV6-6	ASSHRPTGELF
TRBJ2-5	TRBD1	TRBV29-1	SVERTGGRQETQY
TRBJ2-2	NA	TRBV2	ASRDLPAGELF
NA	NA	TRBV30	AWSVQGYGEQY
TRBJ1-5	TRBD1	TRBV15	ATSEGQGRHQPQH
TRBJ2-7	NA	TRBV27	ASSRWGNEQY
TRBJ2-5	NA	TRBV29-1	SVEGLNRIPQETQY
TRBJ2-7	TRBD1	TRBV30	AWTRGQGAYEQY
TRBJ2-1	NA	TRBV11-2	ASSPGYNEQF
TRBJ1-2	NA	TRBV6-6	ASRQTYGYT
TRBJ2-5	NA	TRBV11-2	ASSSISTETQY
TRBJ2-1	NA	TRBV7-8	ASSEGGVQF
TRBJ1-1	NA	TRBV29-1	SVVQGNTEAF
TRBJ2-5	TRBD1	TRBV7-9	ASSPDRVETQY
TRBJ2-1	NA	TRBV29-1	SVEWDLNNEQF
TRBJ2-1	NA	TRBV30	AWSTSGYNEQF
TRBJ2-1	TRBD2	TRBV29-1	SVVSGRASSEQF
TRBJ1-1	TRBD1	TRBV13	ASSVDRGNTEAF
TRBJ1-2	NA	TRBV29-1	SVDSPENGYT
TRBJ2-3	TRBD2	TRBV6-5	ASSYSGTIPDTQY
TRBJ2-7	TRBD2	TRBV29-1	SVGSGSGYEQY
TRBJ2-7	NA	TRBV7-2	ASSSHKLYEQY
TRBJ2-1	TRBD2	TRBV5-1	ASRTSGTYNEQF
TRBJ1-2	NA	TRBV29-1	SVHVVDRPNYGYT
TRBJ2-1	NA	TRBV9	ASSVVGTTYNEQF
TRBJ2-4	NA	TRBV27	ASTPLGGLSNGIQY
TRBJ1-1	NA	TRBV6-5	ASVSTEAF
TRBJ1-2	NA	TRBV30	AWSDGRGGNYGYT
TRBJ2-5	NA	TRBV29-1	SVARSGAASETQY
TRBJ2-7	TRBD2	TRBV10-2	ASTGLAGVLDEQY
TRBJ1-5	NA	TRBV27	ASRTGAQPQH
TRBJ2-1	NA	TRBV28	ASTLVGAINNEQF
TRBJ2-1	TRBD1	TRBV27	ASSFGATGVDEQF
TRBJ1-5	NA	TRBV4-1	ASSRITGNQPQH
TRBJ2-1	NA	TRBV27	ASRGNEQF
TRBJ2-7	TRBD1	TRBV30	AWSVEGQGALSYEQY